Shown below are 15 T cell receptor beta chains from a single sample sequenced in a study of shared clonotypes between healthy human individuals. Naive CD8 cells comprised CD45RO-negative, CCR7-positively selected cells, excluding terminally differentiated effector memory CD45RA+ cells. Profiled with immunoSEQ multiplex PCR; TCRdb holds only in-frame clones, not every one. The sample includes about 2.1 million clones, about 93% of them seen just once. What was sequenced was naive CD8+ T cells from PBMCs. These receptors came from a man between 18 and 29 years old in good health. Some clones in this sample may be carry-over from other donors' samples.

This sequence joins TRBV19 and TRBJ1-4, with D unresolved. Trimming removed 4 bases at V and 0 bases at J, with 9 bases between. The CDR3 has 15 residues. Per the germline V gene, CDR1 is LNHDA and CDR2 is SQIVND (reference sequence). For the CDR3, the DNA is TGTGCCAGTAGTACCTCCACCCCAACTAATGAAAAACTGTTTTTT. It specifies CASSTSTPTNEKLFF.

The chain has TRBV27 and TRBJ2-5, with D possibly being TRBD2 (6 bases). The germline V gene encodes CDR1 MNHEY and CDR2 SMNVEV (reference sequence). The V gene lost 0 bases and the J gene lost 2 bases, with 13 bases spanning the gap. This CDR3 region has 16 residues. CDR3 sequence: CASSLSNVRGQETQYF. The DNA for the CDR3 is TGTGCCAGCAGTTTATCGAATGTGCGGGGTCAAGAGACCCAGTACTTC.

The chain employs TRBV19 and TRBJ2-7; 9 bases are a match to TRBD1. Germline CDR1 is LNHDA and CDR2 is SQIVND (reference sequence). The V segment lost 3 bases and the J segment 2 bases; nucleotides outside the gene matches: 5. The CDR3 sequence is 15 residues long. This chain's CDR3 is CASSILGQGPYEQYF. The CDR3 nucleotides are TGTGCCAGTAGTATCTTGGGACAGGGCCCCTACGAGCAGTACTTC. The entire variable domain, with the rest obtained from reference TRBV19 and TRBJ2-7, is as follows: DGGITQSPKYLFRKEGQNVTLSCEQNLNHDAMYWYRQDPGQGLRLIYYSQIVNDFQKGDIAEGYSVSREKKESFPLTVTSAQKNPTAFYLCASSILGQGPYEQYFGPGTRLTVT.

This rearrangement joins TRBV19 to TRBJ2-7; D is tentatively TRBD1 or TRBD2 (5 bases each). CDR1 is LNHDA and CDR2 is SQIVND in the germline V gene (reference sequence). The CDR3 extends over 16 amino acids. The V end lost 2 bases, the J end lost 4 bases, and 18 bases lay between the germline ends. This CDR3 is CASSILDSGKKYEQYF. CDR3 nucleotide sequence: TGTGCCAGTAGTATATTAGACAGCGGAAAAAAATACGAGCAGTACTTC. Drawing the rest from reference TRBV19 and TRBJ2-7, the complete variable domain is DGGITQSPKYLFRKEGQNVTLSCEQNLNHDAMYWYRQDPGQGLRLIYYSQIVNDFQKGDIAEGYSVSREKKESFPLTVTSAQKNPTAFYLCASSILDSGKKYEQYFGPGTRLTVT.

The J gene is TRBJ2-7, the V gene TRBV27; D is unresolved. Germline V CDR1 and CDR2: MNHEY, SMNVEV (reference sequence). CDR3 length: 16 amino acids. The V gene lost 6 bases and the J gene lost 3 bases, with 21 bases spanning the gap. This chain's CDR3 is CASSLTESASGYEQYF. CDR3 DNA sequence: TGTGCCAGCAGCTTAACAGAATCAGCGTCCGGCTACGAGCAGTACTTC.

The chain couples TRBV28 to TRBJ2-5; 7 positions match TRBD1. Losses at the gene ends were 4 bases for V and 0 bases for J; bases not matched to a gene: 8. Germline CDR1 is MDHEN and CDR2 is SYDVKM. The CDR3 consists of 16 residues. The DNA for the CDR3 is TGTGCCAGCAGTTCAGGACAGGAACCGTACCAAGAGACCCAGTACTTC. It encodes CASSSGQEPYQETQYF.

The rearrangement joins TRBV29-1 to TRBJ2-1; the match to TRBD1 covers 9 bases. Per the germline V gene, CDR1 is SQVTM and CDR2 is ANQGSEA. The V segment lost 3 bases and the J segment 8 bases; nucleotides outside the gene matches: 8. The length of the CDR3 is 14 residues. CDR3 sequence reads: CSVETGTGIYEQFF. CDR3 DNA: TGCAGCGTTGAGACCGGGACAGGGATATATGAGCAGTTCTTC.

CDR3 in DNA: TGCGCCAGCAGGCTAAGGGACAGGGGACTAGCGGGACGTAACACCGGGGAGCTGTTTTTT. Translated, it gives CASRLRDRGLAGRNTGELFF. The chain links TRBV5-1 to TRBJ2-2; 13 bases are a match to TRBD2. The trim removed 5 bases at V and 2 bases at J, leaving 15 bases unmatched. Germline lookup yields CDR1 SGHRS and CDR2 YFSETQ. This CDR3 has 20 amino acids.

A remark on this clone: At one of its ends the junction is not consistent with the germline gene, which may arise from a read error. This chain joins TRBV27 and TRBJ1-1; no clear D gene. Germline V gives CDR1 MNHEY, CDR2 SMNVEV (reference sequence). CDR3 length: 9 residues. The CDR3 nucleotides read TGTGCCAGCAGTTTAATCTTTCCCTTT. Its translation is CASSLIFPF.

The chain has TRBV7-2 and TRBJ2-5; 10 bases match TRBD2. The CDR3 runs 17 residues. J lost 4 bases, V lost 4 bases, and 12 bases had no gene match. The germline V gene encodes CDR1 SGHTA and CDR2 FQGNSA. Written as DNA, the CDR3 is TGTGCCAGCAGCTATCGGCTAGCGGGAGTTGCATCAGAGACCCAGTACTTC. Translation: CASSYRLAGVASETQYF.

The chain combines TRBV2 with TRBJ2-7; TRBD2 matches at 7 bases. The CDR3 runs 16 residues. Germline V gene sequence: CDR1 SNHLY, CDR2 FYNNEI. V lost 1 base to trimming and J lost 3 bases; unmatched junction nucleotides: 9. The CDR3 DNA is TGTGCCAGCAGTGAAGGTCTCGGACTAGTTCACTACGAGCAGTACTTC. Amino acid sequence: CASSEGLGLVHYEQYF.

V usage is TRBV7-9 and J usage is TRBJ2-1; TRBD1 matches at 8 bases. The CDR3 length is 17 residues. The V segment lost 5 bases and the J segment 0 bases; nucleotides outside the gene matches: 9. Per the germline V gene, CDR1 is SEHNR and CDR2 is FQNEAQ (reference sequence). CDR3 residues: CASSGWGQVSSYNEQFF. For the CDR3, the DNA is TGTGCCAGCAGCGGATGGGGACAGGTTAGCTCCTACAATGAGCAGTTCTTC.

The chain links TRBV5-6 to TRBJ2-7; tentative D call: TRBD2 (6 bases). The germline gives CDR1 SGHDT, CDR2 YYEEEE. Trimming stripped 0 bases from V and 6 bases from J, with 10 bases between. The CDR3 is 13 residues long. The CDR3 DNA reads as TGTGCCAGCAGCTTGGGGGGAGGATCCGAGCAGTACTTC. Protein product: CASSLGGGSEQYF.

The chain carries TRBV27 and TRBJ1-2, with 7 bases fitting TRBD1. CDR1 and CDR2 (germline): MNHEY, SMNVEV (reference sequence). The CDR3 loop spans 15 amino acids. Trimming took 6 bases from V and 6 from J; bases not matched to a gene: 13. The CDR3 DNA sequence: TGTGCCAGCAGCCCACTACAGGGGTCGGCGGATGGCTACACCTTC. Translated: CASSPLQGSADGYTF.

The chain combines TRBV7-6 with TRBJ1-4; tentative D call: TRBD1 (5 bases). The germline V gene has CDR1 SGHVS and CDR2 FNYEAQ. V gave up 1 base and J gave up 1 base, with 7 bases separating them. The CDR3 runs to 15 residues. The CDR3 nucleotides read TGTGCCAGCAGCTTAGGTGGGGGAACTAATGAAAAACTGTTTTTT. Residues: CASSLGGGTNEKLFF.